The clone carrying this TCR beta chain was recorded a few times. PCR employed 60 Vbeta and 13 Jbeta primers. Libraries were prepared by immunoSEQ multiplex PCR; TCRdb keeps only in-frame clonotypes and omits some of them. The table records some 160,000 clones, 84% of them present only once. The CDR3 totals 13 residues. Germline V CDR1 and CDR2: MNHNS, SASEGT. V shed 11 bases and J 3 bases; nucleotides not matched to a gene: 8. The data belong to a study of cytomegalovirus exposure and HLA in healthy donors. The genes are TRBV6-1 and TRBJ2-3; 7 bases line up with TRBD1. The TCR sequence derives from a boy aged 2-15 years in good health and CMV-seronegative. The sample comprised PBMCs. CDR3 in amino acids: CAGRQGSTDTQYF. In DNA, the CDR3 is TGTGCCGGACGACAGGGATCAACAGATACGCAGTATTTT.